The T cell receptor (beta chain) described here comes from a study of T cells after yellow fever vaccination. V was trimmed by 4 bases and J by 9 bases, leaving 10 bases between them. CDR1 LGHDT and CDR2 YNNKEL come from the germline V gene (reference sequence). The CDR3 totals 12 residues. Template switching with 5'RACE generated the TCR cDNA and added a universal primer site and UMIs. TCRdb analysed the 5' RACE reads with MiXCR anew, one entry per CDR3 protein. The data hold fewer than 350,000 distinct CDR3 sequences, with about 3.5% observed a single time. This clonotype was counted a single time. Specimen: PBMCs, collected on the day of the yellow fever booster vaccination. The sequence was collected from a man between 18 and 29 years old who received the YFV17D yellow fever vaccine. The J gene is TRBJ2-1, the V gene TRBV3-1; tentatively, D is TRBD2 (6 bases). CDR3 in amino acids: CASSRSGFEQFF. Here the CDR3 DNA reads TGTGCCAGCAGCCGTAGCGGATTTGAGCAGTTCTTC.